Each of the 13 T cell receptor beta chains below was sequenced from the same sample in a study of response to subunit inactivated influenza vaccine. MiXCR, run by TCRdb on the RT-PCR reads, gives a single entry per CDR3 protein. Here the sample spans more than 450,000 distinct CDR3 sequences, around 11% being singletons. In addition, the sample was reused for a study of T cells expressing NK-cell markers. This second study says: What made the TCR beta cDNA was 5'RACE template switching with UMIs.

The specimen was PBMCs from blood, collected on the day of vaccination. The receptors originated from a man aged 50 to 60 who received an inactivated influenza vaccine.

Only a few counts were recorded for this clonotype. This chain connects TRBV7-9 to TRBJ2-3; a possible D gene is TRBD2 (6 bases). The germline gives CDR1 SEHNR, CDR2 FQNEAQ (reference sequence). V lost 3 bases to trimming and J lost 6 bases, with 19 bases between them. CDR3 length: 16 residues. The CDR3 reads CASSLLGTLTRDTQYF. The CDR3, as DNA: TGTGCCAGCAGCTTGCTCGGGACTTTAACCAGGGATACGCAGTATTTT.

This clonotype was detected ten times or more. The rearrangement uses TRBV12-3 or TRBV12-4 and TRBJ2-4; D ambiguous. This CDR3 is built from 15 residues. V was trimmed by 3 bases and J by 0 bases, leaving 9 bases between them. CDR3 in amino acids: CASSLDGLAKNIQYF. The CDR3 DNA reads TGTGCCAGCAGTTTGGACGGTTTAGCCAAAAACATTCAGTACTTC.

V is TRBV6-1 and J is TRBJ2-6; 8 nucleotides line up with TRBD1. Trimming took 7 bases from V and 2 from J; bases not matched to a gene: 4. Germline CDR1 MNHNS, CDR2 SASEGT. CDR3 length: 15 residues. CDR3 nucleotide sequence: TGTGCCAGCACCGAGACAGGGGCTGGGGCCAACGTCCTGACTTTC. Protein: CASTETGAGANVLTF.

A few counts support this clonotype. V and J are TRBV7-2 and TRBJ2-1; perhaps TRBD1 as D (5 bases). V gave up 5 bases and J gave up 11 bases, with 13 bases separating them. Germline V lookup: CDR1 SGHTA, CDR2 FQGNSA. CDR3 length equals 12 residues. CDR3 coding DNA: TGTGCCAGCAGCCTCGAGTGGGGCAAGCAGTTCTTC. Its translation is CASSLEWGKQFF. Full variable domain (rest looked up from reference TRBV7-2 and TRBJ2-1): GAGVSQSPSNKVTEKGKDVELRCDPISGHTALYWYRQSLGQGLEFLIYFQGNSAPDKSGLPSDRFSAERTGGSVSTLTIQRTQQEDSAVYLCASSLEWGKQFFGPGTRLTVL.

The chain uses TRBV7-9 and TRBJ2-3, with 7 bases aligning to TRBD2. V was clipped by 5 bases and J by 7 bases; unmatched bases: 9. This CDR3 spans 14 amino acids. Germline V gene sequence: CDR1 SEHNR, CDR2 FQNEAQ (reference sequence). The CDR3 here is CASSPGTIPYTQYF. Here the CDR3 DNA reads TGTGCCAGCAGCCCAGGGACTATCCCATATACGCAGTATTTT. The full variable domain, completed using reference TRBV7-9 and TRBJ2-3, is DTGVSQNPRHKITKRGQNVTFRCDPISEHNRLYWYRQTLGQGPEFLTYFQNEAQLEKSRLLSDRFSAERPKGSFSTLEIQRTEQGDSAMYLCASSPGTIPYTQYFGPGTRLTVL.

The chain employs TRBV12-3 or TRBV12-4 and TRBJ1-3; no clear D gene. V was pared by 6 bases and J by 0 bases, with 9 bases between. This CDR3 has 14 amino acids. The CDR3 DNA sequence: TGTGCCAGCAGACATAAAAGCTCTGGAAACACCATATATTTT. Protein: CASRHKSSGNTIYF.

The rearrangement uses TRBV7-2 and TRBJ2-1; 7 bases are a match to TRBD2. This CDR3 has 16 residues. V was pared by 2 bases and J by 3 bases, with 7 bases of the junction left unmatched. CDR1 is SGHTA, CDR2 FQGNSA, per germline. Here the CDR3 DNA reads TGTGCCAGCAGCTTAACTAGCGTCTTAGGCTACAATGAGCAGTTCTTC. Translated, it gives CASSLTSVLGYNEQFF.

V is TRBV7-9 and J is TRBJ1-3; D unclear. Per germline, CDR1 SEHNR and CDR2 FQNEAQ (reference sequence). There are 13 residues in the CDR3. Trimming removed 4 bases at V and 1 base at J, with 5 bases between. CDR3 residues: CASSWVSGNTIYF. CDR3 nucleotide sequence: TGTGCCAGCAGCTGGGTGTCTGGAAACACCATATATTTT.

V is TRBV7-9 and J is TRBJ2-5, with D possibly TRBD1 on 5 matching bases. V gave up 4 bases and J gave up 2 bases, with 11 bases separating them. CDR1 and CDR2 (germline): SEHNR, FQNEAQ (reference sequence). The CDR3 runs to 14 residues. In DNA, the CDR3 is TGTGCCAGCAGCTCCTCAGGGAAACAAGAGACCCAGTACTTC. Translation: CASSSSGKQETQYF.

The V call is TRBV7-3, the J call TRBJ2-3; TRBD1 matches at 7 bases. Germline trimming cut 6 bases from V and 4 bases from J; bases unmatched to any gene: 10. CDR3 length: 15 amino acids. Germline lookup yields CDR1 SGHTA and CDR2 FQGTGA. CDR3 amino acids: CASSPGGGWPDTQYF. The CDR3, as DNA: TGTGCCAGCAGTCCAGGGGGTGGTTGGCCAGATACGCAGTATTTT.

This clonotype came up a few times. This chain joins TRBV12-3 or TRBV12-4 and TRBJ2-5, with 10 positions matching TRBD2. There are 18 residues in the CDR3. After removal of 2 bases from V and 5 bases from J, the junction contained 14 bases not matched to a gene. Written as DNA, the CDR3 is TGTGCCAGCAGTTTATGGGACGCGGGACTAGCGTATCCGGAGACCCAGTACTTC. The encoded protein is CASSLWDAGLAYPETQYF.

This chain uses TRBV20-1 with TRBJ1-2; tentatively, D is TRBD1 (5 bases). Between the trimmed V and J ends, which lost 3 bases and 6 bases, there was a span of 14 bases. Germline V gene lookup returns CDR1 DFQATT and CDR2 SNEGSKA (reference sequence). CDR3 length equals 13 residues. CDR3 nucleotide sequence: TGCAGTGCTAGTAGGGGTAACGGGGATGGCTACACCTTC. As protein: CSASRGNGDGYTF.

This clonotype was found a few times. The chain recombines TRBV5-1 with TRBJ2-3, with D possibly matching TRBD2 (5 bases). This CDR3 is built from 15 residues. The germline V gene has CDR1 SGHRS and CDR2 YFSETQ. Trimming cost V 0 bases and J 2 bases, with 10 bases left between them. CDR3 sequence reads: CASSLAGRNTDTQYF. CDR3 coding DNA: TGCGCCAGCAGCTTGGCTGGGAGAAACACAGATACGCAGTATTTT.